These 14 T cell receptor beta chains were sequenced from one sample in a study of blood T cell repertoires in COVID-19. The table came from immunoSEQ multiplex PCR; TCRdb's copy has only in-frame clones and leaves some out. The sample holds nearly 300,000 clones, 85% to 90% seen once. What was sequenced was PBMCs or T cells enriched from blood (not recorded which). The receptors come from a woman between 50 and 59 years old who had been exposed to COVID-19.

V and J are TRBV10-3 and TRBJ2-5, with TRBD1 identical over 7 bases. Germline CDR1 is ENHRY and CDR2 is SYGVKD. The CDR3 is 14 residues long. Unmatched junction bases numbered 11, after V lost 8 bases and J lost 5 bases. The CDR3 loop reads CAIARDSMRETQYF. CDR3 nucleotide sequence: TGTGCCATCGCACGGGACAGTATGAGGGAGACCCAGTACTTC.

The rearrangement links TRBV20-1 to TRBJ1-2; D ambiguous. Germline values: CDR1 DFQATT, CDR2 SNEGSKA (reference sequence). The V end was cut by 3 bases, the J end by 0 bases, with 5 bases between. The CDR3 is 12 amino acids. CDR3 in DNA: TGCAGTGCTAGTTCCGCTAACTATGGCTACACCTTC. Translation gives CSASSANYGYTF.

This chain connects TRBV6-2 or TRBV6-3 to TRBJ2-2; D unresolved. V lost 4 bases, J lost 4 bases, and 10 bases lay in between. The CDR3 contains 14 residues. Looked up from germline, CDR1 is MNHEY and CDR2 is SVGEGT. CDR3 protein: CASSLFRSTGELFF. CDR3 DNA sequence: TGTGCCAGCAGTTTGTTCCGGAGCACCGGGGAGCTGTTTTTT.

The chain is built from TRBV2 and TRBJ2-7, with 10 positions matching TRBD1. V shed 3 bases and J 3 bases; nucleotides not matched to a gene: 2. The CDR3 consists of 14 residues. Germline loops: CDR1 SNHLY, CDR2 FYNNEI. The DNA for the CDR3 is TGTGCCAGCAGTGACCGGGACAGGGGCTACGAGCAGTACTTC. Its protein is CASSDRDRGYEQYF.

This clone was detected ten times or more. The rearrangement uses TRBV10-1 and TRBJ2-5, with D hard to call. Trimming took off 1 base at V and 2 bases at J, with 8 bases between the two ends. Germline V lookup: CDR1 WNHNN, CDR2 SYGVQD (reference sequence). The CDR3 consists of 14 residues. The CDR3 here is CASSEFPRQETQYF. The CDR3 DNA is TGCGCCAGCAGTGAGTTTCCCCGGCAAGAGACCCAGTACTTC.

V is TRBV29-1 and J is TRBJ2-3; 8 bases line up with TRBD1. The length of the CDR3 is 12 residues. J gave up 4 bases and V 6 bases, and 3 bases lay outside the gene matches. The V gene's germline CDR1 is SQVTM and CDR2 ANQGSEA. The chain's CDR3 is CSVGQGPDTQYF. CDR3 DNA sequence: TGCAGCGTCGGACAGGGCCCAGATACGCAGTATTTT.

The chain links TRBV5-4 to TRBJ2-3, with D uncertain. V lost 4 bases to trimming and J lost 3 bases, with 6 bases between them. The germline V gene encodes CDR1 SGHNT and CDR2 YYREEE (reference sequence). The CDR3 loop spans 12 amino acids. The CDR3 spells CASSLQTDTQYF. The CDR3 DNA reads TGTGCCAGCAGCCTCCAGACAGATACGCAGTATTTT.

The CDR3 region has the DNA TGCAGCATGGACAGGGGAGGCGAGCAGTACTTC. Its protein product is CSMDRGGEQYF. The chain is built from TRBV29-1 and TRBJ2-7, with TRBD1 matching 9 bases. The CDR3 covers 11 residues. The J segment lost 6 bases and the V segment lost 8 bases, leaving 5 bases of the junction unmatched. The germline V gene has CDR1 SQVTM and CDR2 ANQGSEA.

CDR3 amino acids: CASSLRQGYTGELFF. DNA for the CDR3: TGTGCCAGCAGCCTTAGACAGGGGTACACCGGGGAGCTGTTTTTT. The chain joins TRBV9 to TRBJ2-2; 8 bases are a match to TRBD1. Germline-derived CDR1 and CDR2 are SGDLS and YYNGEE. The CDR3 runs to 15 residues. With V trimmed by 4 bases and J by 3 bases, 5 bases remained unmatched.

In its sample, this clone was seen once. Other DNA sequences in the same sample also yield this CDR3. The chain combines TRBV9 with TRBJ1-4, with D uncertain. The V end was cut by 0 bases, the J end by 0 bases, with 3 bases between. Per germline, CDR1 SGDLS and CDR2 YYNGEE. The CDR3 sequence is 14 residues long. CDR3 sequence reads: CASSVAATNEKLFF. In DNA, the CDR3 is TGTGCCAGCAGCGTAGCAGCAACTAATGAAAAACTGTTTTTT.

The V and J genes are TRBV25-1 and TRBJ1-6; the match to TRBD1 covers 7 bases. Trimming removed 4 bases from V and 10 bases from J; junction bases left unmatched: 10. Looked up from germline, CDR1 is MGHDK and CDR2 is SYGVNS. The CDR3 consists of 15 residues. The CDR3 loop reads CASSAGTVLLSPLHF. The CDR3 DNA is TGTGCCAGCAGTGCCGGGACAGTTCTCCTATCACCCCTCCACTTT.

V and J are TRBV2 and TRBJ1-4; D is possibly TRBD1 (6 bases). CDR3 size: 13 residues. V lost 7 bases to trimming and J lost 3 bases, with 9 bases between them. CDR1 is SNHLY and CDR2 is FYNNEI in the germline V gene. The CDR3 DNA is TGTGCCAGCAATGGACAGCCTAATGAAAAACTGTTTTTT. Amino acids: CASNGQPNEKLFF.

The chain joins TRBV6-5 to TRBJ2-5, with D possibly being TRBD1 (6 bases). The V gene lost 8 bases and the J gene lost 4 bases, with 11 bases spanning the gap. CDR3 length: 12 residues. The V gene's germline CDR1 is MNHEY and CDR2 SVGAGI. The CDR3 nucleotides read TGTGCCAGCTTCGACAGGCCAGAGACCCAGTACTTC. It translates to CASFDRPETQYF.

The chain joins TRBV2 to TRBJ1-6, with a tentative D call TRBD1 (6 bases). The V end lost 6 bases, the J end lost 5 bases, and 11 bases lay between the germline ends. This CDR3 region has 14 residues. CDR1 is SNHLY, CDR2 FYNNEI, per germline. CDR3 DNA: TGTGCCAGCAGCGTAACAGGGAATAATTCACCCCTCCACTTT. Protein product: CASSVTGNNSPLHF.